These 21 T cell receptor beta chains share one sample of origin, sequenced in a study of blood T cell repertoires in COVID-19. The method was immunoSEQ multiplex PCR; TCRdb's version includes in-frame clones alone and lacks a portion of them. The sample carries 250,000 to 350,000 clones, about 85% recorded once. The sample comprised peripheral blood. The receptors stem from a human donor with COVID-19, enrolled during active disease. The donor label of this sample is uncertain.

The chain carries TRBV4-3 and TRBJ2-4; 12 nucleotides line up with TRBD2. J gave up 6 bases and V 0 bases, and 6 bases lay outside the gene matches. Per the germline V gene, CDR1 is LGHNA and CDR2 is YSLEER. There are 17 residues in the CDR3. CDR3 residues: CASSQDASGRAGNIQYF. In nucleotides, the CDR3 is TGCGCCAGCAGCCAAGACGCTAGCGGGAGGGCCGGAAACATTCAGTACTTC.

This chain uses TRBV19 with TRBJ2-5, with 8 bases matching TRBD1. The V gene's germline CDR1 is LNHDA and CDR2 SQIVND (reference sequence). The CDR3 has 15 residues. The ends lost 6 bases at V and 3 bases at J; junction bases unmatched: 9. CDR3 in amino acids: CASSPDRVGKETQYF. The CDR3 DNA reads as TGTGCCAGTAGCCCGGACAGGGTAGGGAAAGAGACCCAGTACTTC.

The rearrangement uses TRBV7-8 and TRBJ2-1; 12 bases are a match to TRBD2. CDR1 is SGHVS and CDR2 is FQNEAQ in the germline V gene. The J segment lost 4 bases and the V segment lost 5 bases, leaving 3 bases of the junction unmatched. The CDR3 totals 15 residues. CDR3 DNA: TGTGCCAGCAGCCTCGGGACTAGCGGGTACAATGAGCAGTTCTTC. This gives the protein CASSLGTSGYNEQFF.

The V and J genes are TRBV5-1 and TRBJ1-2; D gene ambiguous. The CDR3 length is 14 residues. CDR1 is SGHRS, CDR2 YFSETQ, per germline. Trimming cost V 1 base and J 7 bases, with 14 bases left between them. CDR3 residues: CASSLMRERGGYTF. DNA of the CDR3: TGCGCCAGCAGCTTGATGAGGGAGCGAGGTGGCTACACCTTC.

V is TRBV11-3 and J is TRBJ2-7; no reliable D call. The CDR3 runs 13 residues. V was shortened by 0 bases and J by 4 bases, with 7 bases between the two germline ends. From germline, CDR1 is SGHNT and CDR2 YENEEA. The DNA of the CDR3 is TGTGCCAGCAGCTTAGAGGCCAGTTACGAGCAGTACTTC. Translated, it gives CASSLEASYEQYF.

V gene TRBV19 combines with J gene TRBJ2-5; TRBD2 agrees at 7 bases. The junction had 9 bases not matched to a gene; V was cut back by 6 bases and J by 2 bases. Per germline, CDR1 LNHDA and CDR2 SQIVND (reference sequence). The CDR3 consists of 15 residues. The CDR3 reads CASSPRGGGQETQYF. The CDR3 nucleotides read TGTGCCAGTAGCCCGAGGGGCGGGGGACAAGAGACCCAGTACTTC.

V is TRBV28 and J is TRBJ1-1; TRBD1 might be the D (6 bases). V was pared by 5 bases and J by 10 bases, with 11 bases between. This CDR3 region has 11 residues. CDR1 and CDR2 from the germline V gene are MDHEN and SYDVKM. The CDR3 DNA reads as TGTGCCAGCAGTCTTCAGGGGCTAGCTTTCTTT. As protein: CASSLQGLAFF.

The rearrangement uses TRBV12-5 and TRBJ2-1; 10 bases fit TRBD2. V lost 3 bases, J lost 9 bases, and 11 bases stayed unmatched. The germline gives CDR1 LGHNT, CDR2 FRNRAP. The length of the CDR3 is 16 residues. CDR3 sequence (DNA): TGTGCTAGTGGTTTAGGACTAGCGGATCTTACGGGTGAGCAGTTCTTC. Its protein product is CASGLGLADLTGEQFF.

This clone has only a few counts. The chain joins TRBV5-1 to TRBJ2-1, with TRBD2 as a possible D gene (5 bases). In germline, CDR1 is SGHRS, CDR2 YFSETQ. The CDR3 is 14 residues long. V was trimmed by 2 bases and J by 4 bases, leaving 10 bases between them. Here the CDR3 DNA reads TGCGCCAGCAGCTTAACGGACTGGTACAATGAGCAGTTCTTC. This encodes CASSLTDWYNEQFF.

This chain links TRBV30 with TRBJ2-1; TRBD2 matches at 10 bases. CDR3 length equals 16 residues. With 1 base clipped from V and 4 bases from J, the junction kept 7 bases outside the gene matches. CDR1 is GTSNPN and CDR2 is SVGIG in the germline V gene (reference sequence). CDR3 DNA: TGTGCCTGGAGTGGAATTGGACTAGCGGAATACAATGAGCAGTTCTTC. It is translated as CAWSGIGLAEYNEQFF.

The chain is built from TRBV30 and TRBJ2-7; 8 positions match TRBD2. The CDR3 is 14 amino acids. In germline, CDR1 is GTSNPN, CDR2 SVGIG (reference sequence). V lost 4 bases, J lost 2 bases, and 7 bases stayed unmatched. The chain's CDR3 is CAWTKGAGAYEQYF. In nucleotides, the CDR3 is TGTGCCTGGACGAAAGGAGCGGGGGCCTACGAGCAGTACTTC.

This chain uses TRBV6-5 with TRBJ2-7, with a possible D match to TRBD2 (5 bases). The germline V gene encodes CDR1 MNHEY and CDR2 SVGAGI. This CDR3 has 13 residues. V was clipped by 2 bases and J by 7 bases, with 12 bases between them. The CDR3 DNA reads as TGTGCCAGCAGTTACGACGGACTTTCTGAGCAGTACTTC. Translated: CASSYDGLSEQYF.

J is TRBJ2-1 and V is TRBV6-2 or TRBV6-3; tentative D call: TRBD2 (6 bases). Germline V gene data show CDR1 as MNHEY and CDR2 as SVGEGT. Trimming removed 6 bases from V and 10 bases from J, with 22 bases in between. The CDR3 is made up of 15 amino acids. The CDR3, as DNA: TGTGCCAGCAGCCCCGGGGTGGAGGGGTACTCCGAGCAGTTCTTC. Its translation is CASSPGVEGYSEQFF.

The J gene is TRBJ2-2, the V gene TRBV12-5; TRBD2 matches at 9 bases. The CDR3 contains 16 residues. Germline CDR1 and CDR2: LGHNT and FRNRAP. After removal of 7 bases from V and 6 bases from J, the junction contained 12 bases not matched to a gene. The CDR3 loop reads CASAQGGRASAGELFF. The CDR3 coding sequence is TGTGCTAGTGCTCAGGGCGGGAGGGCCTCGGCCGGGGAGCTGTTTTTT. The full variable domain, in which reference TRBV12-5 and TRBJ2-2 provide the parts outside the CDR3, is DARVTQTPRHKVTEMGQEVTMRCQPILGHNTVFWYRQTMMQGLELLAYFRNRAPLDDSGMPKDRFSAEMPDATLATLKIQPSEPRDSAVYFCASAQGGRASAGELFFGEGSRLTVL.

This chain connects TRBV7-6 to TRBJ2-2; 7 bases fit TRBD1. The CDR3 is 15 amino acids. V was clipped by 5 bases and J by 5 bases; unmatched bases: 8. CDR1 is SGHVS, CDR2 FNYEAQ, per germline. CDR3 coding DNA: TGTGCCAGCAGCAAGCCGCCGGGACAGACCGGGGAGCTGTTTTTT. This encodes CASSKPPGQTGELFF.

The chain recombines TRBV18 with TRBJ1-1; a possible D gene is TRBD1 (6 bases). Deletions cut 4 bases from V and 5 bases from J, with 20 bases between. The germline gives CDR1 KGHSH, CDR2 LQKENI. This CDR3 is built from 16 residues. CDR3 sequence: CASSRPAGAMGTEAFF. DNA for the CDR3: TGTGCCAGCTCACGACCAGCAGGGGCGATGGGGACTGAAGCTTTCTTT.

This chain joins TRBV7-2 and TRBJ2-7; no definite D call. V dropped 3 bases and J dropped 5 bases, with 11 bases sitting between them. The CDR3 has 13 residues. The germline V gene encodes CDR1 SGHTA and CDR2 FQGNSA. CDR3 sequence: CASSFNARDEQYF. CDR3 nucleotide sequence: TGTGCCAGCAGCTTCAACGCTCGAGACGAGCAGTACTTC.

The rearrangement joins TRBV10-1 to TRBJ2-6; D gene uncertain. Looked up from germline, CDR1 is WNHNN and CDR2 is SYGVQD (reference sequence). V lost 8 bases and J lost 0, with 20 bases in between. CDR3 size: 18 residues. The CDR3 protein is CASPSKDAGSSGANVLTF. CDR3 in DNA: TGCGCCAGCCCCTCGAAGGATGCAGGTAGCTCTGGGGCCAACGTCCTGACTTTC.

In nucleotides, the CDR3 is TGTGCCAGCAGCCAAGAGAGGGCGGGACCCTCTGGAAACACCATATATTTT. Translated: CASSQERAGPSGNTIYF. V gene TRBV3-1 (or the pseudogene TRBV3-2) combines with J gene TRBJ1-3, with D possibly being TRBD1 (5 bases). Trimming removed 0 bases from V and 0 bases from J, with 12 bases in between. The CDR3 runs 17 residues. Germline values: CDR1 LGHDT, CDR2 YNNKEL (reference sequence).

CDR3 sequence (DNA): TGTGCCATCAGTGATCAGGGATCCACAGATACGCAGTATTTT. Its translation: CAISDQGSTDTQYF. The rearrangement joins TRBV10-3 to TRBJ2-3; maybe TRBD1 (5 bases). The V gene's germline CDR1 is ENHRY and CDR2 SYGVKD. The CDR3 has 14 residues. Trimming removed 3 bases at V and 2 bases at J, with 9 bases between.

V usage is TRBV9 and J usage is TRBJ1-1, with D unresolved. This CDR3 comprises 16 residues. Germline lookup yields CDR1 SGDLS and CDR2 YYNGEE. The V gene lost 3 bases and the J gene lost 1 base, with 16 bases spanning the gap. Written as DNA, the CDR3 is TGTGCCAGCAGCGAAGAGGGAACGGGCCGGAACACTGAAGCTTTCTTT. Amino acids: CASSEEGTGRNTEAFF.